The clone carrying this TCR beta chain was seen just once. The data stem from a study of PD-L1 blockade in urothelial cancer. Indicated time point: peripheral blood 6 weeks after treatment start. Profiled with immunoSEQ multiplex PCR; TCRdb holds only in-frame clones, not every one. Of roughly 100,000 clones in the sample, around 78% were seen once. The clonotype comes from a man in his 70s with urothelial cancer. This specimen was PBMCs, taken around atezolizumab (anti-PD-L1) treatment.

Written as DNA, the CDR3 is TGTGCCACTACAGGGGCTAATGGAAACACCATATATTTT. Amino acid sequence: CATTGANGNTIYF. The rearrangement uses TRBV7-9 and TRBJ1-3; 7 bases map to TRBD1. V shed 10 bases, J shed 3 bases, and the junction held 6 bases outside the gene matches. Germline CDR1 and CDR2: SEHNR and FQNEAQ (reference sequence). This CDR3 is 13 amino acids long.